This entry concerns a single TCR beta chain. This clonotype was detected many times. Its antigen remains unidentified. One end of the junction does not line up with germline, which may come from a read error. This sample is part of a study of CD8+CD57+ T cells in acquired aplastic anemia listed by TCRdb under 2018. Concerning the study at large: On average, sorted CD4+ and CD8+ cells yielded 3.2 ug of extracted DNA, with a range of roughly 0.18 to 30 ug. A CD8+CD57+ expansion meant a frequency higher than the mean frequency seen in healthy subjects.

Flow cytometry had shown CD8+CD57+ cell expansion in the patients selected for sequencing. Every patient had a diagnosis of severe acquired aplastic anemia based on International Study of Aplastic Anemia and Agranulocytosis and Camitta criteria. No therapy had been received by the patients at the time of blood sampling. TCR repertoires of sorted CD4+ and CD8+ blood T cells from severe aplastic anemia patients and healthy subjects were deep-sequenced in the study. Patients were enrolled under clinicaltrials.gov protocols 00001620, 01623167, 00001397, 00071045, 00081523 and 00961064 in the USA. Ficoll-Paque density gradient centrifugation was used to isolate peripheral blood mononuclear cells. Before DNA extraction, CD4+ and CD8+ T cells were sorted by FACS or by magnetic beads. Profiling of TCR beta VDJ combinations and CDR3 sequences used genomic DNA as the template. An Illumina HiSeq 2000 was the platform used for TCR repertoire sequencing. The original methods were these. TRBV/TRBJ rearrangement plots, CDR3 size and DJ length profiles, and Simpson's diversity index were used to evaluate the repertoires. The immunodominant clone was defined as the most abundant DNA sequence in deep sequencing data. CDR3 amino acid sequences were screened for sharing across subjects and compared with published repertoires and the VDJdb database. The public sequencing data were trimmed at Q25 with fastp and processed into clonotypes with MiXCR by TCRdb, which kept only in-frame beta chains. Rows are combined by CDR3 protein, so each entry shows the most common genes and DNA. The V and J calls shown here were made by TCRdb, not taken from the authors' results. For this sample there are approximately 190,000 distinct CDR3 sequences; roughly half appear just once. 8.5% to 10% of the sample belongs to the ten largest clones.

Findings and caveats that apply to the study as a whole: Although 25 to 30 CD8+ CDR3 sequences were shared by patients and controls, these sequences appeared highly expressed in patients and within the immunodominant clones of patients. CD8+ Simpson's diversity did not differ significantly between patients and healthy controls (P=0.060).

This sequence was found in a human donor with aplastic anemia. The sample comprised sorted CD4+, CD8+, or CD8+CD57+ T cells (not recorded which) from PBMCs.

CDR3 protein: CTSSPTGGGLRQYF. The DNA sequence follows: TGTACCAGCAGCCCAACCGGCGGGGGCCTGAGGCAGTACTTC. This sequence uses TRBV2 and TRBJ2-7; D gene: possibly TRBD2, on 7 matching bases. The cysteine opens and the phenylalanine closes a CDR3 of 14 amino acids. Of all the DNA, just the CDR3 is kept, 42 bases in frame from base 1. CDR1 and CDR2, per the germline V gene, are SNHLY and FYNNEI. With all but the CDR3 taken from the reference TRBV2 and TRBJ2-7 genes, the full variable domain is: EPEVTQTPSHQVTQMGQEVILRCVPISNHLYFYWYRQILGQKVEFLVSFYNNEISEKSEIFDDQFSVERPDGSNFTLKIRSTKLEDSAMYFCTSSPTGGGLRQYFGPGTRLTVT.